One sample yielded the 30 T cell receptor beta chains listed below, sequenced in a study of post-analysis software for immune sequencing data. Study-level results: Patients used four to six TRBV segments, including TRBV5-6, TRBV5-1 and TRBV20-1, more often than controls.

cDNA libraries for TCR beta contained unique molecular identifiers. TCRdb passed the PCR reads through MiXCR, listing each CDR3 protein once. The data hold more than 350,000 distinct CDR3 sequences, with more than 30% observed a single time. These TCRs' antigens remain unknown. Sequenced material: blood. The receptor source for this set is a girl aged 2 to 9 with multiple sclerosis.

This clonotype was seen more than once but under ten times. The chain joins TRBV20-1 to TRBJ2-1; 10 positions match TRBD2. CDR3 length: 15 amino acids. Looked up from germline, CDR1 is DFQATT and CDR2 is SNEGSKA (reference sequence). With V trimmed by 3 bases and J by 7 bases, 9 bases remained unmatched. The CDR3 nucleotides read TGCAGTGCTAGTCCCCCGTCTAGCGGGAGAAATGAGCAGTTCTTC. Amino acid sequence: CSASPPSSGRNEQFF.

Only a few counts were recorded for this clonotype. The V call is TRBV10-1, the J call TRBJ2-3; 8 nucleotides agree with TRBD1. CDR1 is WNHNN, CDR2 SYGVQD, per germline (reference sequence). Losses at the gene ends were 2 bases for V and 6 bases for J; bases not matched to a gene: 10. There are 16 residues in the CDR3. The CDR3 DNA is TGCGCCAGCAGTGAGACCCCATTACAGGGGGTGGATACGCAGTATTTT. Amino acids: CASSETPLQGVDTQYF.

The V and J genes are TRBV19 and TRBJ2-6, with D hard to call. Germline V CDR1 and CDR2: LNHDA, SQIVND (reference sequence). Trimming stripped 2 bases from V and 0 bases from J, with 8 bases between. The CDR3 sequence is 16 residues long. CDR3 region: CASSIILSSGANVLTF. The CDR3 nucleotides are TGTGCCAGTAGTATAATCCTGAGCTCTGGGGCCAACGTCCTGACTTTC.

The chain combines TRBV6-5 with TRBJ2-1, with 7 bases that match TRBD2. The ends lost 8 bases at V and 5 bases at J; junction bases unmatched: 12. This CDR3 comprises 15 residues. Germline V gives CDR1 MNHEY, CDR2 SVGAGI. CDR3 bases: TGTGCCAGCTACTCTGTGGCTAGCGGCCACAATGAGCAGTTCTTC. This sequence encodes CASYSVASGHNEQFF.

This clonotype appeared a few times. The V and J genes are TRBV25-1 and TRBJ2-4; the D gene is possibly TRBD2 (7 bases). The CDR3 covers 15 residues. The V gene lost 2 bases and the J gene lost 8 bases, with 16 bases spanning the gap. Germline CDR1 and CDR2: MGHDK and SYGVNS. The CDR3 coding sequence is TGTGCCAGCAGTGAACCGGGGCGAGGGGGGGACATTCAGTACTTC. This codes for CASSEPGRGGDIQYF. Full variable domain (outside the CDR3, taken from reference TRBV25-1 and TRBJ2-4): EADIYQTPRYLVIGTGKKITLECSQTMGHDKMYWYQQDPGMELHLIHYSYGVNSTEKGDLSSESTVSRIRTEHFPLTLESARPSHTSQYLCASSEPGRGGDIQYFGAGTRLSVL.

CDR3 amino acids: CASSFQNYNEQFF. The CDR3 bases are TGTGCCAGCAGCTTTCAGAACTACAATGAGCAGTTCTTC. This chain connects TRBV7-2 to TRBJ2-1, with D uncertain. The CDR3 sequence is 13 residues long. Between the trimmed V and J ends, which lost 3 bases and 3 bases, there was a span of 6 bases. Germline loops: CDR1 SGHTA, CDR2 FQGNSA.

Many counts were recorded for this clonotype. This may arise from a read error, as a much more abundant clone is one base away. CDR3 residues: CASSGQETQYF. CDR3 nucleotides: TGTGCCAGCAGCGGCCAAGAGACCCAGTACTTC. The chain is built from TRBV12-3 or TRBV12-4 and TRBJ2-5, with D hard to call. V was clipped by 6 bases and J by 1 base, with 3 bases between them. CDR3 length: 11 residues.

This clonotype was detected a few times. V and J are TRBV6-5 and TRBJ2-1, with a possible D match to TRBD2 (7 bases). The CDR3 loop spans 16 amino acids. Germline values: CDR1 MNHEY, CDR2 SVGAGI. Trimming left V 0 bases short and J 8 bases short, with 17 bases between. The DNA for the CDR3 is TGTGCCAGCAGTTACTCGGGAGGGTGGGGGGCGGATGAGCAGTTCTTC. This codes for CASSYSGGWGADEQFF.

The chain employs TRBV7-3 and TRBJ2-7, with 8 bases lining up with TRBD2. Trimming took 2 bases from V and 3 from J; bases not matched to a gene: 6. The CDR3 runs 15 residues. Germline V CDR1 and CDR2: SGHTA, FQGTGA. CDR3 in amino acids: CASSLSAGAGYEQYF. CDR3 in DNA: TGTGCCAGCAGCTTATCAGCGGGAGCTGGCTACGAGCAGTACTTC.

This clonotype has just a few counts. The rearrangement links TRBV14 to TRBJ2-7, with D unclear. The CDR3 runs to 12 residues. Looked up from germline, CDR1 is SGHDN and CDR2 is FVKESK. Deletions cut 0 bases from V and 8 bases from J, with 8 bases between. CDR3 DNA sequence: TGTGCCAGCAGCCAAGATCGGGTAAAGCAGTACTTC. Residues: CASSQDRVKQYF.

The CDR3 DNA reads TGTGCCAGCAGCTTAGATCAGGGGTTCATGAACACTGAAGCTTTCTTT. The encoded protein is CASSLDQGFMNTEAFF. The chain recombines TRBV7-9 with TRBJ1-1, with TRBD1 as a possible D gene (6 bases). Trimming cost V 1 base and J 0 bases, with 12 bases left between them. CDR3 length: 16 amino acids. Germline loops: CDR1 SEHNR, CDR2 FQNEAQ (reference sequence).

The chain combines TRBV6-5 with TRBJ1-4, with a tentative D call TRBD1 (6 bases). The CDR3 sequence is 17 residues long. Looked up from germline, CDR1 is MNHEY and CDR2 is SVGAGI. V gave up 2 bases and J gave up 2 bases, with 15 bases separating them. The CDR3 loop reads CASSYGGGGRTNEKLFF. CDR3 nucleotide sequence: TGTGCCAGCAGTTACGGAGGGGGAGGTCGCACTAATGAAAAACTGTTTTTT.

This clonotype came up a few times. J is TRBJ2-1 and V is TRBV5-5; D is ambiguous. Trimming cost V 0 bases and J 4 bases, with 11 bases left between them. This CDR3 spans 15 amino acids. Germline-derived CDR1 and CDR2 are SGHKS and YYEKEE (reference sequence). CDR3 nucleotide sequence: TGTGCCAGCAGCTTGGGTAGAGGCTGGTACAATGAGCAGTTCTTC. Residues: CASSLGRGWYNEQFF.

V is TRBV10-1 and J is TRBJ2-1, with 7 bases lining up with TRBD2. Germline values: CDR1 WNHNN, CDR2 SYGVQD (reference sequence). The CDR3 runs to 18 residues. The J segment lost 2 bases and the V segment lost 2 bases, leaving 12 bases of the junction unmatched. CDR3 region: CASSEISGSGAPYNEQFF. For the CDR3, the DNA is TGCGCCAGCAGTGAGATTAGCGGGTCGGGTGCGCCCTACAATGAGCAGTTCTTC.

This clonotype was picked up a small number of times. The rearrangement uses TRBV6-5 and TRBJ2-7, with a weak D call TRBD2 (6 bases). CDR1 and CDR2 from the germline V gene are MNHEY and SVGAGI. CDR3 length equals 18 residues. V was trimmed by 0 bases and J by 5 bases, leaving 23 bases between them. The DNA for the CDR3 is TGTGCCAGCAGTTACTCCTTCGAGACGGGTTCGGGGGAGAACGAGCAGTACTTC. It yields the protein CASSYSFETGSGENEQYF.

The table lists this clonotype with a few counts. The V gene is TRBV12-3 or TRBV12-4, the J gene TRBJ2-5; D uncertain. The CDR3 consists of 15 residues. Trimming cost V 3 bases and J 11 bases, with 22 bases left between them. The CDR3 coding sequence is TGTGCCAGCAGTTTTGGACGGCTGCTCGGACGTTCGCAGTACTTC. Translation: CASSFGRLLGRSQYF.

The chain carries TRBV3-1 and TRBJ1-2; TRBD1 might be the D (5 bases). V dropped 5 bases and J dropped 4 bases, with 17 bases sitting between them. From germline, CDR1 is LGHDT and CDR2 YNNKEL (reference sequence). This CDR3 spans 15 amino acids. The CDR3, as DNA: TGTGCCAGCAGCTCTACCGGGGCCTGGGGCTATGGCTACACCTTC. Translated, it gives CASSSTGAWGYGYTF. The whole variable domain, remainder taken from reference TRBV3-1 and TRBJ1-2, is DTAVSQTPKYLVTQMGNDKSIKCEQNLGHDTMYWYKQDSKKFLKIMFSYNNKELIINETVPNRFSPKSPDKAHLNLHINSLELGDSAVYFCASSSTGAWGYGYTFGSGTRLTVV.

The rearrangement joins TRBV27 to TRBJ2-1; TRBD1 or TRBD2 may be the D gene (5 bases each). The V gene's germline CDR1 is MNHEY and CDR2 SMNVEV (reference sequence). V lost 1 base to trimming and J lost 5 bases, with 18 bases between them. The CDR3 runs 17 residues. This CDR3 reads CASSLFIGDRLHNEQFF. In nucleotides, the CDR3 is TGTGCCAGCAGTTTATTTATCGGGGACCGCCTGCACAATGAGCAGTTCTTC.

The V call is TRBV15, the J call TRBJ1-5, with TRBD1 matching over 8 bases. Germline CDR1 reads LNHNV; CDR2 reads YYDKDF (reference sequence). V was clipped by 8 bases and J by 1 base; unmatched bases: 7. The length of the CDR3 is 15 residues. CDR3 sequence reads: CATDPGQGSNQPQHF. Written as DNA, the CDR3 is TGTGCCACCGACCCAGGACAGGGCAGCAATCAGCCCCAGCATTTT.

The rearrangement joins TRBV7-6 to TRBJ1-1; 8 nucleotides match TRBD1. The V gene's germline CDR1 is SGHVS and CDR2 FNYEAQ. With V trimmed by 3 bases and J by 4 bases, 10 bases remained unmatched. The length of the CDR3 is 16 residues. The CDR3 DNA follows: TGTGCCAGCAGCTTTCTCCCTGGACAGGGCTTCACTGAAGCTTTCTTT. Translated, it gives CASSFLPGQGFTEAFF.

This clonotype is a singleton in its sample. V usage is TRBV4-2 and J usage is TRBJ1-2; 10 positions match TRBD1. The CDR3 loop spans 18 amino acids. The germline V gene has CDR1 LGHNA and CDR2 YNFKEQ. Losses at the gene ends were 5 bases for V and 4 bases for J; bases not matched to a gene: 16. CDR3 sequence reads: CASSFKTGGASGPYGYTF. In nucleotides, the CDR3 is TGTGCCAGCAGCTTTAAGACAGGGGGCGCATCGGGACCCTATGGCTACACCTTC.

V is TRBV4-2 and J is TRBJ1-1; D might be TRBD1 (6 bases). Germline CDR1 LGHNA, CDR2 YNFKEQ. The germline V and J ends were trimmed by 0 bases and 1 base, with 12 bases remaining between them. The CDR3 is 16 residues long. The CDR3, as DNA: TGTGCCAGCAGCCAAGATGGAGGGGGAGGGAACACTGAAGCTTTCTTT. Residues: CASSQDGGGGNTEAFF.

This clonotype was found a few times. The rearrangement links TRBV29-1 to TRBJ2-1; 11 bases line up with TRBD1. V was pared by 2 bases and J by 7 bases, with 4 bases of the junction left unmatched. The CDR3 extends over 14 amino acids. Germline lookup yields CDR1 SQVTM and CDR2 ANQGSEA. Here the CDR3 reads CSVESWDRGNEQFF. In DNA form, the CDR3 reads TGCAGCGTTGAAAGCTGGGACAGGGGGAATGAGCAGTTCTTC.

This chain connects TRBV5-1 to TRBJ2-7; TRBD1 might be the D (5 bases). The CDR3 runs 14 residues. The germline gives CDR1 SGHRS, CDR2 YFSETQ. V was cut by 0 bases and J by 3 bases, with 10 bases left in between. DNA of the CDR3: TGCGCCAGCAGCTTGGCCCAGGGTAACTACGAGCAGTACTTC. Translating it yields CASSLAQGNYEQYF.

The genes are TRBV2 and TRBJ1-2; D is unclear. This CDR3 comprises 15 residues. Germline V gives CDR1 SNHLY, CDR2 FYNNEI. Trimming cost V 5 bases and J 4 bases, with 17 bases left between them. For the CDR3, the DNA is TGTGCCAGCAGTCCCAATGAGCACAGTCTCTATGGCTACACCTTC. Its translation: CASSPNEHSLYGYTF.

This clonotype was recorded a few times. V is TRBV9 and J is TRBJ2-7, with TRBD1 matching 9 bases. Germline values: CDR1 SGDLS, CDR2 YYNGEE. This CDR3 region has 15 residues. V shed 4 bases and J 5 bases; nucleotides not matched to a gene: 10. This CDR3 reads CASSFLRGTGNEQYF. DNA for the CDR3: TGTGCCAGCAGCTTCCTTCGGGGGACAGGGAACGAGCAGTACTTC.

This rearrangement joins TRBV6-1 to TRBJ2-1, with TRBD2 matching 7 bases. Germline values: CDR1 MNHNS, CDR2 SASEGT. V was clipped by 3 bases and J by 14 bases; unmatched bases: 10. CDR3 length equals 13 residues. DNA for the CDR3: TGTGCCAGCAGTGATCCGGGAGGACGCCTCGAGTTCTTC. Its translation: CASSDPGGRLEFF.

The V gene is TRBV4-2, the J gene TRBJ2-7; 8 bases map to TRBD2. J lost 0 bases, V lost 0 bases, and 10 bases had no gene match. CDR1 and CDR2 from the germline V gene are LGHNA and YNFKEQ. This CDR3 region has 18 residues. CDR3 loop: CASSQDRRGGGSSYEQYF. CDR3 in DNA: TGTGCCAGCAGCCAAGATAGGCGGGGCGGGGGGTCCTCCTACGAGCAGTACTTC.

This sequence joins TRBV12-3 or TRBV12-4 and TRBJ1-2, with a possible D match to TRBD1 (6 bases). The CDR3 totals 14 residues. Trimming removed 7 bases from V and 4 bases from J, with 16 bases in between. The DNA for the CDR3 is TGTGCCAGCACTATACCGGGACACAGCTATGGCTACACCTTC. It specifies CASTIPGHSYGYTF.

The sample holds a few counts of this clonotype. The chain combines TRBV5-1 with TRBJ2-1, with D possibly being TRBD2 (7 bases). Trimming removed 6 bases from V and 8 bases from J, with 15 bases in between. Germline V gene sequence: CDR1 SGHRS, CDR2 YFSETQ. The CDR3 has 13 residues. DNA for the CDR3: TGCGCCAGCAAGGGGGGGAGTCGTTATGAGCAGTTCTTC. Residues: CASKGGSRYEQFF.